One and the same sample provided the 3 T cell receptor beta chains below, sequenced in a study of blood T cell repertoires in COVID-19. Sequencing was performed with immunoSEQ multiplex PCR; in TCRdb, only in-frame clones are kept and a portion is missing. The sample lists about 430,000 clones; around nine tenths were seen once. Sequenced material: PBMCs or T cells enriched from blood (not recorded which). All receptors derive from a woman aged 30 to 39 with acute COVID-19.

This chain uses TRBV5-1 with TRBJ2-5; D perhaps matches TRBD1 (5 bases). The length of the CDR3 is 14 residues. Germline V lookup: CDR1 SGHRS, CDR2 YFSETQ. V lost 3 bases, J lost 6 bases, and 15 bases lay in between. CDR3: CASSSPREVQTQYF. The DNA of the CDR3 is TGCGCCAGCAGCTCCCCCAGGGAAGTACAGACCCAGTACTTC.

The rearrangement uses TRBV12-3 or TRBV12-4 and TRBJ2-5; a possible D gene is TRBD2 (5 bases). The CDR3 covers 11 residues. V gave up 6 bases and J gave up 7 bases, with 9 bases separating them. This CDR3 reads CASSMGRTQYF. The DNA for the CDR3 is TGTGCCAGCAGCATGGGGAGGACCCAGTACTTC.

In regard to this clone: Other DNA sequences in the same sample also yield this CDR3. The chain carries TRBV9 and TRBJ1-1; tentatively, D is TRBD1 (6 bases). The CDR3 is 14 residues long. The V end lost 4 bases, the J end lost 2 bases, and 12 bases lay between the germline ends. Germline V lookup: CDR1 SGDLS, CDR2 YYNGEE. The CDR3 nucleotides are TGTGCCAGCAGCCCCGTAGGGGGTAACACTGAAGCTTTCTTT. Protein product: CASSPVGGNTEAFF. Full variable domain (rest looked up from reference TRBV9 and TRBJ1-1): DSGVTQTPKHLITATGQRVTLRCSPRSGDLSVYWYQQSLDQGLQFLIQYYNGEERAKGNILERFSAQQFPDLHSELNLSSLELGDSALYFCASSPVGGNTEAFFGQGTRLTVV.